Below, 27 T cell receptor beta chains from the same sample are listed, as sequenced in a study of Graves' ophthalmopathy and Graves' hyperthyroidism (dated 2018 in TCRdb). Sequencing used an Illumina HiSeq 2000. TCR beta CDR3 regions were amplified from RNA transcripts for repertoire sequencing. HTBI primers and the Qiagen OneStep RT-PCR kit were used in a first-round RT-PCR, which was followed by a second-round multiplex PCR, size selection and purification. TCRdb handled the public reads itself, with Q25 trimming in fastp and clone calling in MiXCR, and kept productive beta chains. Each CDR3 protein gets just one entry, which takes the most common genes and DNA from the rows behind it. In all, the sample holds hundreds of thousands of distinct CDR3 sequences, and 22% of those were seen once. The ten largest clonotypes hold around 6.5% of the sample. The source material was peripheral blood. The receptor source for this set is a woman under 30 with stable Graves' hyperthyroidism. Some clones in this sample may be carry-over from other donors' samples. Donor details come from another sample of the same person, matched by shared clones.

There are a few counts of this clonotype. The rearrangement links TRBV18 to TRBJ1-5, with 7 bases identical to TRBD1. This CDR3 is built from 14 residues. The V and J ends lost 8 bases and 5 bases, in that order; junction bases with no gene match: 9. Germline CDR1 reads KGHSH; CDR2 reads LQKENI. DNA for the CDR3: TGTGCCAGCCAATCGACAGGGAAGGATCAGCCCCAGCATTTT. This encodes CASQSTGKDQPQHF.

This clonotype was detected ten times or more. This rearrangement joins TRBV27 to TRBJ2-6; TRBD1 is a possible D gene (6 bases). Trimming pared 8 bases from V and 0 bases from J, leaving 20 bases between. The germline V gene encodes CDR1 MNHEY and CDR2 SMNVEV (reference sequence). The CDR3 extends over 18 amino acids. CDR3: CASGAWGHPNSGANVLTF. The CDR3 DNA follows: TGTGCCAGCGGAGCTTGGGGACACCCAAACTCTGGGGCCAACGTCCTGACTTTC.

The genes are TRBV28 and TRBJ1-6; D perhaps matches TRBD1 (5 bases). Trimming pared 5 bases from V and 7 bases from J, leaving 18 bases between. From germline, CDR1 is MDHEN and CDR2 SYDVKM. This CDR3 spans 16 amino acids. CDR3 protein: CASSPPGRGANSPLHF. In DNA form, the CDR3 reads TGTGCCAGCAGTCCCCCTGGACGGGGCGCCAATTCACCCCTCCACTTT.

The chain carries TRBV19 and TRBJ1-1; maybe TRBD1 (5 bases). V was pared by 6 bases and J by 12 bases, with 20 bases between. The CDR3 consists of 13 residues. Germline V gene sequence: CDR1 LNHDA, CDR2 SQIVND (reference sequence). The CDR3 nucleotides are TGTGCCAGTAGAGGGACCCGGGACCCGGATACTTTCTTT. Residues: CASRGTRDPDTFF.

This clonotype occurred many times. The V and J genes are TRBV4-1 and TRBJ2-7, with D perhaps matching TRBD1 (6 bases). Germline assignment: CDR1 MGHRA and CDR2 YSYEKL. The CDR3 sequence is 15 residues long. V was trimmed by 4 bases and J by 5 bases, leaving 18 bases between them. The CDR3 nucleotides read TGCGCCAGCAGCCCGACCGCCACAGGGTTCGACGAGCAGTACTTC. Translating gives CASSPTATGFDEQYF.

This clonotype was seen ten or more times. The chain employs TRBV4-2 and TRBJ2-7; no clear D gene. Germline-derived CDR1 and CDR2 are LGHNA and YNFKEQ. Trimming removed 0 bases at V and 9 bases at J, with 9 bases between. This CDR3 is 12 amino acids long. The CDR3: CASSQDRTGQYF. For the CDR3, the DNA is TGTGCCAGCAGCCAAGATAGAACGGGGCAGTACTTC.

This clonotype was detected ten times or more. The chain uses TRBV5-6 and TRBJ1-2, with 7 nucleotides matching TRBD1. V lost 2 bases and J lost 11; bases outside the gene matches: 15. Germline CDR1 reads SGHDT; CDR2 reads YYEEEE. CDR3 length: 15 amino acids. In DNA form, the CDR3 reads TGTGCCAGCAGCTTACCGGACAGGATCCCCGCGGGATACACCTTC. Amino acid sequence: CASSLPDRIPAGYTF.

There are many counts of this clonotype. The V call is TRBV9, the J call TRBJ1-1; maybe TRBD1 (6 bases). The CDR3 loop spans 15 amino acids. The germline CDR1 and CDR2 sequences are SGDLS and YYNGEE. Trimming stripped 3 bases from V and 1 base from J, with 13 bases between. The CDR3 protein is CASSADSPGNTEAFF. In DNA, the CDR3 is TGTGCCAGCAGCGCGGACAGCCCCGGGAACACTGAAGCTTTCTTT.

This clonotype was found many times. V is TRBV5-1 and J is TRBJ2-7, with TRBD2 matching 13 bases. Trimming cost V 4 bases and J 0 bases; bases outside gene matches: 4. This CDR3 has 16 amino acids. Germline V gives CDR1 SGHRS, CDR2 YFSETQ. Here the CDR3 DNA reads TGCGCCAGCAGCCCAACTAGCGGGGGGGCCTCCTACGAGCAGTACTTC. Translated: CASSPTSGGASYEQYF.

This clonotype appeared many times. The chain carries TRBV6-5 and TRBJ2-7; weak D call: TRBD2 (6 bases). Trimming shortened V by 3 bases and J by 3 bases, and 15 bases separated the two germline ends. CDR1 and CDR2 from the germline V gene are MNHEY and SVGAGI. This CDR3 spans 15 amino acids. This CDR3 reads CASSYSGGGDYEQYF. As DNA, the CDR3 is TGTGCCAGCAGTTATAGTGGCGGAGGGGACTACGAGCAGTACTTC.

The rearrangement uses TRBV6-2 or TRBV6-3 and TRBJ2-5; 12 bases align to TRBD2. After removal of 0 bases from V and 5 bases from J, the junction contained 7 bases not matched to a gene. CDR1 and CDR2 (germline): MNHEY, SVGEGT. The CDR3 contains 17 residues. The CDR3 DNA sequence: TGTGCCAGCAGTTACTCGGAACTAGCGGGGGGCCCTGAGACCCAGTACTTC. Translating it yields CASSYSELAGGPETQYF.

With regard to this clonotype: A much bigger clone sits one base away, suggesting this may be a read error. The chain carries TRBV28 and TRBJ2-7, with D possibly being TRBD1 or TRBD2 (5 bases each). The CDR3 length is 14 residues. V was pared by 2 bases and J by 8 bases, with 16 bases between. Germline-derived CDR1 and CDR2 are MDHEN and SYDVKM. The CDR3 sequence is CASSLLTELGQQYV. The CDR3 DNA is TGTGCCAGCAGTTTACTCACGGAGTTGGGACAGCAGTACGTC.

This clonotype has a handful of counts. This chain connects TRBV4-1 to TRBJ2-5; 8 nucleotides match TRBD2. There are 19 residues in the CDR3. With 0 bases clipped from V and 4 bases from J, the junction kept 16 bases outside the gene matches. Looked up from germline, CDR1 is MGHRA and CDR2 is YSYEKL. DNA of the CDR3: TGCGCCAGCAGCCAAGATCTCGGGACTAGAGGAAGAGCAAGAGAGACCCAGTACTTC. This codes for CASSQDLGTRGRARETQYF.

The CDR3 loop is CSARDRTGGQPEAFF. The CDR3 DNA sequence: TGCAGTGCTAGAGATCGAACAGGGGGCCAACCTGAAGCTTTCTTT. The chain couples TRBV20-1 to TRBJ1-1, with 9 nucleotides matching TRBD1. CDR1 and CDR2 (germline): DFQATT, SNEGSKA (reference sequence). J was trimmed by 6 bases and V by 0 bases; bases with no gene match: 8. CDR3 size: 15 residues.

This clonotype was seen at least ten times. The genes are TRBV12-3 or TRBV12-4 and TRBJ2-2; D uncertain. The CDR3 has 15 amino acids. The V and J ends lost 6 bases and 4 bases respectively, with 15 bases between them. CDR3 region: CASRDVAATTGELFF. In nucleotides, the CDR3 is TGTGCCAGCAGGGACGTCGCGGCTACCACCGGGGAGCTGTTTTTT.

This clonotype was detected many times. The rearrangement uses TRBV27 and TRBJ2-2; D ambiguous. Between the trimmed V and J ends, which lost 2 bases and 6 bases, there was a span of 10 bases. Germline V lookup: CDR1 MNHEY, CDR2 SMNVEV (reference sequence). The CDR3 is 14 residues long. CDR3 sequence (DNA): TGTGCCAGCAGTTTAAACTCGGTGGCCGGGGAGCTGTTTTTT. This translates into CASSLNSVAGELFF.

Ten or more counts support this clonotype. The gene calls are TRBV12-3 or TRBV12-4 and TRBJ1-1; D is undetermined. Trimming left V 7 bases short and J 4 bases short, with 13 bases between. The CDR3 totals 13 residues. DNA of the CDR3: TGTGCCAGCAAGCTCGGGCGTCGCACTGAAGCTTTCTTT. It is translated as CASKLGRRTEAFF.

This clonotype has ten or more counts. The V and J genes are TRBV29-1 and TRBJ2-2; D is perhaps TRBD2 (7 bases). CDR1 and CDR2 (germline): SQVTM, ANQGSEA. The CDR3 has 15 amino acids. V was shortened by 6 bases and J by 4 bases, with 18 bases between the two germline ends. The CDR3 region has the DNA TGCAGCGTCTACGGGTCGGGGGGCGGCACCGGGGAGCTGTTTTTT. Its protein is CSVYGSGGGTGELFF.

This clonotype has only a few counts. This chain uses TRBV9 with TRBJ2-2; 10 bases are shared with TRBD2. V lost 0 bases, J lost 6 bases, and 8 bases stayed unmatched. There are 17 residues in the CDR3. Germline CDR1 is SGDLS and CDR2 is YYNGEE. The CDR3 sequence is CASSVDLAGGRAGELFF. The DNA for the CDR3 is TGTGCCAGCAGCGTAGACTTAGCGGGGGGCCGGGCCGGGGAGCTGTTTTTT.

This clonotype has at least ten counts. This sequence joins TRBV27 and TRBJ1-3; no clear D gene. Germline CDR1 and CDR2: MNHEY and SMNVEV (reference sequence). The V and J ends lost 7 bases and 2 bases respectively, with 12 bases between them. The CDR3 sequence is 14 residues long. CDR3 amino acids: CASMVSRAGNTIYF. In DNA, the CDR3 is TGTGCCAGCATGGTCAGCCGGGCTGGAAACACCATATATTTT.

As to this clonotype: Germline is not matched at one junction end, which may reflect a read error. The J gene is TRBJ1-6, the V gene TRBV6-1; perhaps TRBD1 as D (6 bases). CDR1 MNHNS and CDR2 SASEGT come from the germline V gene. The CDR3 is 15 amino acids. CDR3 sequence (DNA): TGCGCCAGCAGCACTCCGACAGGCCGGGATTCACCCCTCCACTTT. Encoded protein: CASSTPTGRDSPLHF.

This sequence joins TRBV12-3 or TRBV12-4 and TRBJ2-7, with 16 bases fitting TRBD2. CDR3 length: 18 residues. Trimming took 5 bases from V and 4 from J; bases not matched to a gene: 11. The CDR3 sequence: CASSELGLAGGPFYEQYF. CDR3 coding DNA: TGTGCCAGCAGTGAACTGGGACTAGCGGGGGGGCCTTTTTACGAGCAGTACTTC.

This clonotype occurred a few times. The CDR3 is CASSYATKYSYEQYF. CDR3 bases: TGTGCCAGCAGTTACGCGACAAAATACTCCTACGAGCAGTACTTC. J is TRBJ2-7 and V is TRBV6-2 or TRBV6-3; no definite D call. Trimming removed 2 bases from V and 0 bases from J, with 11 bases in between. The CDR3 extends over 15 amino acids. CDR1 and CDR2 from the germline V gene are MNHEY and SVGEGT.

This clonotype was counted ten times or more. V and J are TRBV12-3 or TRBV12-4 and TRBJ1-5; 7 bases match TRBD1. V dropped 4 bases and J dropped 4; count of bases not matched to a gene: 10. The CDR3 is 16 amino acids. In DNA form, the CDR3 reads TGTGCCAGCAGTTCAGCGGGAGACAGGGTGAATCAGCCCCAGCATTTT. Amino acid sequence: CASSSAGDRVNQPQHF.

This clonotype was seen many times. This sequence joins TRBV15 and TRBJ2-5; either TRBD1 or TRBD2 may fit D (5 bases each). Per the germline V gene, CDR1 is LNHNV and CDR2 is YYDKDF (reference sequence). The V end was cut by 3 bases, the J end by 3 bases, with 17 bases between. This CDR3 contains 16 residues. The CDR3 DNA follows: TGTGCCACCAGCAGTGAAACCCACGGGACGGAAGAGACCCAGTACTTC. Its protein is CATSSETHGTEETQYF.

This clonotype was counted many times. This sequence joins TRBV6-1 and TRBJ2-2, with TRBD1 identical over 9 bases. The CDR3 extends over 15 amino acids. With V trimmed by 5 bases and J by 7 bases, 8 bases remained unmatched. The germline gives CDR1 MNHNS, CDR2 SASEGT. The CDR3 region has the DNA TGTGCCAGCAGTCAACAGGGGGCTTGGGACGGGGAGCTGTTTTTT. Translated: CASSQQGAWDGELFF.

This clonotype was recorded at least ten times. The rearrangement uses TRBV6-8 and TRBJ1-1; D is undetermined. The CDR3 runs to 14 residues. Germline CDR1 reads MNHGY; CDR2 reads SAAAGT. V gave up 5 bases and J gave up 6 bases, with 16 bases separating them. CDR3 nucleotides: TGTGCCAGCAGTCTTCCCCCACGGGAGTCTGAAGCTTTCTTT. Translated, it gives CASSLPPRESEAFF.